Below, 27 T cell receptor beta chains from the same sample are listed, as sequenced in a study of blood T cell repertoires in COVID-19. Using immunoSEQ multiplex PCR, the repertoire was profiled, and TCRdb retains in-frame clones only, with some absent. In the table there are about 160,000 clones, 65% to 90% of which are singletons. Sequences were obtained from peripheral blood. Every receptor here comes from a man between 70 and 80 years old with acute or convalescent COVID-19.

The chain is built from TRBV28 and TRBJ2-5; TRBD2 matches at 7 bases. Germline V gene sequence: CDR1 MDHEN, CDR2 SYDVKM. J lost 1 base, V lost 5 bases, and 7 bases had no gene match. The CDR3 has 15 amino acids. The CDR3 spells CASSTPGLPQETQYF. CDR3 nucleotides: TGTGCCAGCAGTACTCCGGGACTACCCCAAGAGACCCAGTACTTC.

This clone was detected once. The J gene is TRBJ2-7, the V gene TRBV28, with 8 bases identical to TRBD1. The DNA end is a closer match to TRBJ2-5, so the J assignment may be wrong. Germline CDR1 MDHEN, CDR2 SYDVKM. The CDR3 runs 12 residues. The CDR3 spells CASGGQGATQYF. The CDR3 nucleotides are TGTGCCAGCGGGGGCCAGGGGGCGACCCAGTACTTC.

The V gene is TRBV20-1, the J gene TRBJ2-2, with D uncertain. Looked up from germline, CDR1 is DFQATT and CDR2 is SNEGSKA (reference sequence). V gave up 3 bases and J gave up 4 bases, with 12 bases separating them. The CDR3 has 14 amino acids. The CDR3 DNA reads as TGCAGTGCTAGTCAGCAAACGGGCACCGGGGAGCTGTTTTTT. As protein: CSASQQTGTGELFF.

The gene calls are TRBV9 and TRBJ2-1; TRBD2 matches at 7 bases. The CDR3 contains 15 residues. Germline loops: CDR1 SGDLS, CDR2 YYNGEE. The V and J ends lost 4 bases and 4 bases, in that order; junction bases with no gene match: 8. In DNA form, the CDR3 reads TGTGCCAGCAGCCCCAAGGGCGGGGGATACAATGAGCAGTTCTTC. It encodes CASSPKGGGYNEQFF. The full variable domain, in which reference TRBV9 and TRBJ2-1 provide the parts outside the CDR3, is DSGVTQTPKHLITATGQRVTLRCSPRSGDLSVYWYQQSLDQGLQFLIQYYNGEERAKGNILERFSAQQFPDLHSELNLSSLELGDSALYFCASSPKGGGYNEQFFGPGTRLTVL.

The genes are TRBV7-2 and TRBJ1-5, with TRBD1 as a possible D gene (6 bases). The CDR3 has 15 residues. The V gene's germline CDR1 is SGHTA and CDR2 FQGNSA. Trimming left V 0 bases short and J 2 bases short, with 8 bases between. This CDR3 reads CASSLAAGGNQPQHF. DNA for the CDR3: TGTGCCAGCAGCTTAGCGGCAGGGGGCAATCAGCCCCAGCATTTT.

The J gene is TRBJ2-1, the V gene TRBV3-1 (or the pseudogene TRBV3-2); 7 nucleotides line up with TRBD1. CDR1 is LGHDT and CDR2 is YNNKEL in the germline V gene (reference sequence). The CDR3 is 15 amino acids. V lost 3 bases and J lost 8; bases outside the gene matches: 10. For the CDR3, the DNA is TGTGCCAGCAGCCACTCTGGCCGACAGGGCGATGAGCAGTTCTTC. Protein sequence: CASSHSGRQGDEQFF.

The chain recombines TRBV6-5 with TRBJ2-7; TRBD1 might be the D (5 bases). This CDR3 comprises 14 residues. Trimming took 5 bases from V and 4 from J, leaving 15 bases between them. CDR1 is MNHEY and CDR2 is SVGAGI in the germline V gene. CDR3 sequence: CASSPFAGKYEQYF. Written as DNA, the CDR3 is TGTGCCAGCAGTCCCTTTGCAGGGAAATACGAGCAGTACTTC.

This rearrangement joins TRBV19 to TRBJ2-5; D is perhaps TRBD1 (6 bases). Trimming took off 5 bases at V and 2 bases at J, with 15 bases between the two ends. In germline, CDR1 is LNHDA, CDR2 SQIVND (reference sequence). This CDR3 is built from 15 residues. The CDR3, as DNA: TGTGCCAGTAGTCCCGGGGCGCAGGGGCAAGAGACCCAGTACTTC. Its protein is CASSPGAQGQETQYF.

The rearrangement joins TRBV28 to TRBJ1-2; tentatively, D is TRBD1 (5 bases). V dropped 5 bases and J dropped 3 bases, with 16 bases sitting between them. Germline V gives CDR1 MDHEN, CDR2 SYDVKM. The CDR3 extends over 15 amino acids. CDR3 amino acids: CASSTPQGRDYGYTF. The CDR3 DNA reads TGTGCCAGCAGTACTCCCCAGGGCAGGGACTATGGCTACACCTTC.

The V and J genes are TRBV4-2 and TRBJ2-1; 9 nucleotides align to TRBD2. The CDR3 has 16 residues. The germline CDR1 and CDR2 sequences are LGHNA and YNFKEQ. V trimming: 3 bases; J trimming: 7 bases; junction bases outside the gene matches: 10. The CDR3 nucleotides read TGTGCCAGCAGCCAGGACCTAGCGGGATCTCGAAATGAGCAGTTCTTC. It encodes CASSQDLAGSRNEQFF.

This clone has just one count. The chain joins TRBV6-2 or TRBV6-3 to TRBJ2-1; D is possibly TRBD2 (5 bases). The CDR3 totals 14 residues. The V end was cut by 4 bases, the J end by 7 bases, with 14 bases between. Germline V lookup: CDR1 MNHEY, CDR2 SVGEGT. The CDR3, as DNA: TGTGCCAGCAGTTTCCCTTTTTCGGGGAATGAGCAGTTCTTC. Its translation: CASSFPFSGNEQFF.

As DNA, the CDR3 is TGTGCCAGCAGCCAAGATCTAGCGGGAGGGTACAATGAGCAGTTCTTC. Translating it yields CASSQDLAGGYNEQFF. The rearrangement links TRBV3-1 (or the pseudogene TRBV3-2) to TRBJ2-1; 12 bases agree with TRBD2. Germline V lookup: CDR1 LGHDT, CDR2 YNNKEL (reference sequence). Trimming took 0 bases from V and 4 from J; bases not matched to a gene: 1. The CDR3 sequence is 16 residues long.

This chain uses TRBV18 with TRBJ1-5; TRBD1 aligns across 8 bases. The V segment lost 6 bases and the J segment 5 bases; nucleotides outside the gene matches: 6. This CDR3 has 14 residues. Germline V lookup: CDR1 KGHSH, CDR2 LQKENI. CDR3 protein: CASSPGGAYQPQHF. In nucleotides, the CDR3 is TGTGCCAGCTCCCCAGGGGGCGCGTATCAGCCCCAGCATTTT.

This chain joins TRBV27 and TRBJ2-3; D gene ambiguous. CDR1 is MNHEY, CDR2 SMNVEV, per germline (reference sequence). The CDR3 consists of 11 residues. V was pared by 8 bases and J by 4 bases, with 7 bases between. The CDR3 DNA is TGTGCCAGCCTGGGCGCAGATACGCAGTATTTT. It yields the protein CASLGADTQYF.

The J gene is TRBJ2-3, the V gene TRBV9, with D maybe TRBD2 (5 bases). This CDR3 region has 13 residues. Trimming stripped 4 bases from V and 3 bases from J, with 9 bases between. The germline V gene encodes CDR1 SGDLS and CDR2 YYNGEE. CDR3 in DNA: TGTGCCAGCAGCCAGAGAGGGACAGATACGCAGTATTTT. Translating gives CASSQRGTDTQYF.

The chain has TRBV4-1 and TRBJ2-7; a weak D match, TRBD2 (5 bases). The CDR3 runs 13 residues. Germline V gene lookup returns CDR1 MGHRA and CDR2 YSYEKL. V was shortened by 1 base and J by 1 base, with 5 bases between the two germline ends. The CDR3 coding sequence is TGCGCCAGCAGCCAAGCGGGATCCTACGAGCAGTACTTC. Translated, it gives CASSQAGSYEQYF.

A remark on this clone: The same CDR3 also results from other DNA sequences found in this sample. J is TRBJ1-5 and V is TRBV24-1, with 8 bases fitting TRBD1. V gave up 4 bases and J gave up 2 bases; unmatched junction bases: 3. Looked up from germline, CDR1 is KGHDR and CDR2 is SFDVKD. There are 15 residues in the CDR3. CDR3 sequence: CATSDPGQGNQPQHF. In DNA, the CDR3 is TGTGCCACCAGTGACCCGGGACAGGGCAATCAGCCCCAGCATTTT.

This clone was recorded once. The chain employs TRBV19 and TRBJ1-5; D unclear. Germline CDR1 and CDR2: LNHDA and SQIVND (reference sequence). Trimming took off 2 bases at V and 4 bases at J, with 12 bases between the two ends. The CDR3 contains 15 residues. CDR3 in amino acids: CASSIRHDGNQPQHF. The CDR3 nucleotides read TGTGCCAGTAGTATACGCCATGACGGGAATCAGCCCCAGCATTTT.

V gene TRBV6-5 combines with J gene TRBJ2-3, with 7 bases identical to TRBD2. The germline V gene encodes CDR1 MNHEY and CDR2 SVGAGI. The CDR3 has 15 amino acids. V lost 6 bases and J lost 1; bases outside the gene matches: 7. CDR3 DNA sequence: TGTGCCAGCAGGGCCAGCGGGGCGGGCACAGATACGCAGTATTTT. It is translated as CASRASGAGTDTQYF.

This clone has just a few counts. The V and J genes are TRBV25-1 and TRBJ1-2; TRBD1 matches 8 bases. Germline V gene lookup returns CDR1 MGHDK and CDR2 SYGVNS. This CDR3 has 15 amino acids. V lost 2 bases, J lost 2 bases, and 4 bases stayed unmatched. CDR3 residues: CASSEGGTGNYGYTF. CDR3 sequence (DNA): TGTGCCAGCAGTGAAGGGGGGACAGGCAACTATGGCTACACCTTC.

The chain couples TRBV6-5 to TRBJ2-7; 10 nucleotides line up with TRBD1. J lost 3 bases, V lost 7 bases, and 6 bases had no gene match. This CDR3 has 14 amino acids. Germline CDR1 is MNHEY and CDR2 is SVGAGI. CDR3 bases: TGTGCCAGCATCCCCGGGGACAGGGGCTACGAGCAGTACTTC. It is translated as CASIPGDRGYEQYF.

The gene calls are TRBV11-1 and TRBJ2-1, with 11 positions matching TRBD2. Per the germline V gene, CDR1 is SGHAT and CDR2 is FQDESV (reference sequence). J lost 1 base, V lost 5 bases, and 4 bases had no gene match. The CDR3 has 16 residues. The DNA of the CDR3 is TGTGCCAGCAGCACTAGCGGGAGTTTTTCCTACAATGAGCAGTTCTTC. Protein: CASSTSGSFSYNEQFF.

The CDR3 protein is CASSHGGEDYGYTF. The CDR3 DNA reads as TGTGCCAGCAGCCATGGGGGGGAGGACTATGGCTACACCTTC. This chain links TRBV3-1 (or the pseudogene TRBV3-2) with TRBJ1-2; a possible D gene is TRBD1 (5 bases). The CDR3 length is 14 residues. Looked up from germline, CDR1 is LGHDT and CDR2 is YNNKEL (reference sequence). V lost 3 bases to trimming and J lost 3 bases, with 11 bases between them.

This chain connects TRBV29-1 to TRBJ2-1; the match to TRBD2 covers 7 bases. The junction had 9 bases not matched to a gene; V was cut back by 1 base and J by 3 bases. The CDR3 totals 16 residues. Germline assignment: CDR1 SQVTM and CDR2 ANQGSEA. The CDR3 DNA reads as TGCAGCGTTGAAGGGTTGCGGACTAGAAGCTACAATGAGCAGTTCTTC. Its protein product is CSVEGLRTRSYNEQFF.

The gene calls are TRBV11-2 and TRBJ1-3; the D gene is possibly TRBD1 (6 bases). This CDR3 has 15 residues. Looked up from germline, CDR1 is SGHAT and CDR2 is FQNNGV. The germline V and J ends were trimmed by 4 bases and 2 bases, with 12 bases remaining between them. This CDR3 reads CASSSPGVPGNTIYF. The CDR3, as DNA: TGTGCCAGCAGCTCCCCAGGGGTCCCTGGAAACACCATATATTTT.

The V gene is TRBV19, the J gene TRBJ2-3, with D tentatively TRBD1 (6 bases). The germline V gene encodes CDR1 LNHDA and CDR2 SQIVND (reference sequence). This CDR3 region has 14 residues. Trimming took off 6 bases at V and 0 bases at J, with 10 bases between the two ends. DNA of the CDR3: TGTGCCAGTAGGACGGACAGAAGCACAGATACGCAGTATTTT. Translated: CASRTDRSTDTQYF.

V gene TRBV28 combines with J gene TRBJ2-3; TRBD2 agrees at 11 bases. There are 16 residues in the CDR3. Germline assignment: CDR1 MDHEN and CDR2 SYDVKM. V was clipped by 4 bases and J by 1 base; unmatched bases: 4. The CDR3 loop reads CASSSRSGGGTDTQYF. CDR3 bases: TGTGCCAGCAGTTCCCGTAGCGGGGGGGGCACAGATACGCAGTATTTT.